This TCR beta chain was documented in a study of cytomegalovirus exposure and HLA in healthy donors. CDR1 is SGHRS and CDR2 is YFSETQ in the germline V gene. V dropped 3 bases and J dropped 3 bases, with 12 bases sitting between them. The CDR3 runs to 14 residues. A multiplex PCR was run with 60 Vbeta primers and 13 Jbeta primers. Sequencing used immunoSEQ multiplex PCR; TCRdb keeps in-frame clones, though not all of them. The repertoire holds about 170,000 clones, with roughly two thirds as singletons. Material: PBMCs. V is TRBV5-1 and J is TRBJ1-2; D may be TRBD1 (6 bases). The sequence was collected from a woman between 18 and 29 years old in good health and CMV-seropositive. CDR3 nucleotide sequence: TGCGCCAGCAGCTCCGGGGGGGGCGACTATGGCTACACCTTC. Amino acid sequence: CASSSGGGDYGYTF. Supplemented by reference TRBV5-1 and TRBJ1-2, the full variable domain reads KAGVTQTPRYLIKTRGQQVTLSCSPISGHRSVSWYQQTPGQGLQFLFEYFSETQRNKGNFPGRFSGRQFSNSRSEMNVSTLELGDSALYLCASSSGGGDYGYTFGSGTRLTVV.